This entry lists 26 T cell receptor beta chains sequenced from one sample in a study of cytomegalovirus exposure and HLA in healthy donors. The PCR used 60 Vbeta and 13 Jbeta primers. Sequencing was performed with immunoSEQ multiplex PCR; in TCRdb, only in-frame clones are kept and a portion is missing. Of approximately 180,000 clones in the sample, under 85% were seen once. Sequencing input: PBMCs. The receptors originated from a man younger than 35 in good health and CMV-seronegative.

The chain uses TRBV6-6 and TRBJ1-5; 10 positions match TRBD1. The trim removed 5 bases at V and 6 bases at J, leaving 4 bases unmatched. The CDR3 consists of 14 residues. The V gene's germline CDR1 is MNHNY and CDR2 SVGAGI (reference sequence). CDR3 sequence (DNA): TGTGCCAGCAGTACGACAGGGGGCCCTCAGCCCCAGCATTTT. Translated, it gives CASSTTGGPQPQHF.

V usage is TRBV27 and J usage is TRBJ1-6; D call uncertain. The CDR3 is 14 residues long. From germline, CDR1 is MNHEY and CDR2 SMNVEV (reference sequence). The V gene lost 6 bases and the J gene lost 0 bases, with 6 bases spanning the gap. CDR3 nucleotides: TGTGCCAGCAGCTCGGGCTCCTATAATTCACCCCTCCACTTT. Protein sequence: CASSSGSYNSPLHF.

The J gene is TRBJ2-5, the V gene TRBV5-4; D is unresolved. In germline, CDR1 is SGHNT, CDR2 YYREEE (reference sequence). Trimming took 4 bases from V and 3 from J, leaving 10 bases between them. This CDR3 contains 13 residues. The CDR3 is CASSLGAKETQYF. As DNA, the CDR3 is TGTGCCAGCAGCCTAGGAGCTAAAGAGACCCAGTACTTC.

The rearrangement joins TRBV21-1 to TRBJ2-7; the D call in the table, TRBD2, was not verified against the DNA. TRBV21-1 is noted as a pseudogene. The CDR3 sequence is 16 residues long. CDR3 DNA: TGTGCCAGCAGCAAAGGACGACTAGCGGAATGCTACGAGCAGTACTTC. Its translation: CASSKGRLAECYEQYF.

This chain joins TRBV10-3 and TRBJ1-2, with TRBD1 matching 12 bases. V lost 6 bases to trimming and J lost 4 bases; unmatched junction nucleotides: 9. The CDR3 sequence is 16 residues long. CDR1 ENHRY and CDR2 SYGVKD come from the germline V gene. The CDR3 DNA is TGTGCCATCAGCTCGCAGGGGACAGGGGGCGCCTATGGCTACACCTTC. As protein: CAISSQGTGGAYGYTF.

This clone was seen a handful of times. The rearrangement uses TRBV7-9 and TRBJ2-7, with 8 bases matching TRBD1. V gave up 1 base and J gave up 4 bases; unmatched junction bases: 3. The CDR3 spans 14 residues. Germline values: CDR1 SEHNR, CDR2 FQNEAQ (reference sequence). CDR3 coding DNA: TGTGCCAGCAGCTTAGTAGGACAGGGATACGAGCAGTACTTC. Its protein product is CASSLVGQGYEQYF.

A few counts support this clone. V gene TRBV4-1 combines with J gene TRBJ1-4, with 9 bases fitting TRBD1. Per the germline V gene, CDR1 is MGHRA and CDR2 is YSYEKL. After removal of 3 bases from V and 5 bases from J, the junction contained 10 bases not matched to a gene. The CDR3 runs to 17 residues. The CDR3 nucleotides are TGCGCCAGCAGCCAGACCCTGACAGGGGGTAAGAATGAAAAACTGTTTTTT. It encodes CASSQTLTGGKNEKLFF.

CDR3 sequence: CATRKRLAGVETQYF. CDR3 nucleotide sequence: TGTGCCACCCGCAAAAGGCTAGCGGGAGTCGAGACCCAGTACTTC. This rearrangement joins TRBV28 to TRBJ2-5; 10 bases match TRBD2. The CDR3 runs to 15 residues. V was pared by 10 bases and J by 5 bases, with 13 bases of the junction left unmatched. Germline CDR1 reads MDHEN; CDR2 reads SYDVKM.

The CDR3 DNA is TGCAGCGTTAATAGCGGGGTCTCCTACGAGCAGTACTTC. It specifies CSVNSGVSYEQYF. V and J are TRBV29-1 and TRBJ2-7, with 8 bases lining up with TRBD2. The V gene end was trimmed by 5 bases and the J gene end by 0 bases; junction bases not matched to a gene: 3. The germline gives CDR1 SQVTM, CDR2 ANQGSEA. The CDR3 contains 13 residues.

This chain connects TRBV19 to TRBJ2-1; D is possibly TRBD1 (7 bases). The germline CDR1 and CDR2 sequences are LNHDA and SQIVND (reference sequence). The CDR3 has 14 residues. Between the trimmed V and J ends, which lost 6 bases and 7 bases, there was a span of 16 bases. As DNA, the CDR3 is TGTGCCAGTAGACAAGGGGGCGGGAATAATGAGCAGTTCTTC. As protein: CASRQGGGNNEQFF.

The V and J genes are TRBV29-1 and TRBJ1-2; D gene uncertain. The CDR3 spans 13 residues. CDR1 and CDR2 from the germline V gene are SQVTM and ANQGSEA. V gave up 4 bases and J gave up 3 bases, with 12 bases separating them. CDR3 residues: CSVGREEDYGYTF. In nucleotides, the CDR3 is TGCAGCGTTGGGAGGGAGGAGGACTATGGCTACACCTTC.

The chain links TRBV28 to TRBJ1-5; 7 bases match TRBD1. The length of the CDR3 is 14 residues. From germline, CDR1 is MDHEN and CDR2 SYDVKM. The V and J ends lost 3 bases and 11 bases, in that order; junction bases with no gene match: 10. CDR3 in amino acids: CASSLTSGGRAQHF. The DNA for the CDR3 is TGTGCCAGCAGTTTGACTTCAGGGGGAAGGGCCCAGCATTTT.

The chain combines TRBV6-5 with TRBJ2-7; TRBD1 matches at 9 bases. The CDR3 spans 14 residues. Germline loops: CDR1 MNHEY, CDR2 SVGAGI. J gave up 2 bases and V 4 bases, and 3 bases lay outside the gene matches. CDR3 DNA sequence: TGTGCCAGCAGTTTTGGGACAGGGACCTACGAGCAGTACTTC. This encodes CASSFGTGTYEQYF.

The chain couples TRBV5-4 to TRBJ1-6; D uncertain. The V gene lost 0 bases and the J gene lost 7 bases, with 11 bases spanning the gap. CDR1 is SGHNT, CDR2 YYREEE, per germline (reference sequence). The length of the CDR3 is 15 residues. The CDR3 spells CASSLDGQLNSPLHF. The CDR3 DNA follows: TGTGCCAGCAGCTTGGATGGGCAGCTAAATTCACCCCTCCACTTT.

The chain has TRBV13 and TRBJ2-5; perhaps TRBD1 as D (5 bases). The J call may be wrong; the DNA end is better matched by TRBJ2-7. Germline CDR1 reads PRHDT; CDR2 reads FYEKMQ (reference sequence). This CDR3 comprises 16 residues. CDR3: CASSSRVVKIRYEQYF. For the CDR3, the DNA is TGTGCCAGCAGCTCCAGGGTCGTAAAGATAAGATACGAGCAGTACTTC.

To note about this clone: As the CDR3 is not closed by the conserved phenylalanine or tryptophan, this likely results from a read error. It is unclear where the CDR3 begins or ends on the DNA, so no DNA is shown, and the CDR3 is as TCRdb lists it. The rearrangement uses TRBV4-1 and TRBJ2-7; the table's D call of TRBD2 was not tested on the DNA. CDR1 is MGHRA, CDR2 YSYEKL, per germline. The CDR3 length equals 13 residues, ends included. CDR3 in amino acids: CASSQDRGTAPGY.

There are a few counts of this clone. The chain links TRBV5-1 to TRBJ1-1; D not resolved. This CDR3 region has 14 residues. Germline values: CDR1 SGHRS, CDR2 YFSETQ. Trimming removed 4 bases at V and 1 base at J, with 11 bases between. This CDR3 reads CASSLIPGNTEAFF. Here the CDR3 DNA reads TGCGCCAGCAGCCTAATCCCAGGGAACACTGAAGCTTTCTTT.

The V gene is TRBV5-1, the J gene TRBJ1-6; 9 nucleotides line up with TRBD1. V was clipped by 2 bases and J by 6 bases; unmatched bases: 9. Germline CDR1 reads SGHRS; CDR2 reads YFSETQ. The CDR3 is 17 amino acids. CDR3: CASSFVGTGKSNSPLHF. The CDR3 DNA follows: TGCGCCAGCAGCTTCGTCGGGACAGGGAAAAGTAATTCACCCCTCCACTTT.

V and J are TRBV13 and TRBJ1-5; possibly TRBD1 for D (6 bases). V was pared by 4 bases and J by 6 bases, with 10 bases between. In germline, CDR1 is PRHDT, CDR2 FYEKMQ (reference sequence). CDR3 length: 13 residues. In DNA form, the CDR3 reads TGTGCCAGCAGCTCAAACAGGGCTCAGCCCCAGCATTTT. This translates into CASSSNRAQPQHF.

The CDR3 coding sequence is TGTGCCAGTAGTGCAAACAGGGGGCGGGGTGAAAAACTGTTTTTT. Encoded protein: CASSANRGRGEKLFF. V is TRBV19 and J is TRBJ1-4, with 9 bases matching TRBD1. This CDR3 contains 15 residues. The ends lost 5 bases at V and 7 bases at J; junction bases unmatched: 8. Germline loops: CDR1 LNHDA, CDR2 SQIVND (reference sequence). The full variable domain, completed using reference TRBV19 and TRBJ1-4, is DGGITQSPKYLFRKEGQNVTLSCEQNLNHDAMYWYRQDPGQGLRLIYYSQIVNDFQKGDIAEGYSVSREKKESFPLTVTSAQKNPTAFYLCASSANRGRGEKLFFGSGTQLSVL.

The chain recombines TRBV6-1 with TRBJ2-7; maybe TRBD1 (5 bases). The ends were cut back, 7 bases at V and 6 bases at J, with 16 bases in the middle. CDR1 is MNHNS, CDR2 SASEGT, per germline. This CDR3 is built from 13 residues. The CDR3 here is CASTLQGTREQYF. The CDR3 DNA follows: TGTGCCAGCACTCTCCAGGGTACCCGCGAGCAGTACTTC.

The V gene is TRBV4-1, the J gene TRBJ2-5; 11 bases map to TRBD1. Germline CDR1 reads MGHRA; CDR2 reads YSYEKL. The CDR3 is made up of 14 amino acids. J gave up 3 bases and V 5 bases, and 2 bases lay outside the gene matches. The CDR3 DNA reads TGCGCCAGCAGCTGGGACAGGGGGGAAGAGACCCAGTACTTC. Its protein is CASSWDRGEETQYF.

The CDR3 loop reads CASSLGTSGRLDDEQYF. In DNA form, the CDR3 reads TGTGCCAGCAGCTTAGGAACTAGCGGGAGATTAGACGACGAGCAGTACTTC. The chain joins TRBV7-2 to TRBJ2-5; 11 bases align to TRBD2. Matching the DNA end better, TRBJ2-7 makes the J call doubtful. The CDR3 totals 17 residues. Looked up from germline, CDR1 is SGHTA and CDR2 is FQGNSA.

This clone was recorded only once. The V call is TRBV2, the J call TRBJ2-5; D ambiguous. Germline V gene data show CDR1 as SNHLY and CDR2 as FYNNEI. Trimming cost V 10 bases and J 11 bases, with 14 bases left between them. There are 10 residues in the CDR3. The CDR3 here is CAISERVQYF. CDR3 nucleotides: TGTGCCATAAGCGAACGAGTTCAGTACTTC.

The chain recombines TRBV13 with TRBJ2-1; 12 bases match TRBD2. CDR3 size: 17 residues. Per germline, CDR1 PRHDT and CDR2 FYEKMQ (reference sequence). V lost 6 bases to trimming and J lost 0 bases; unmatched junction nucleotides: 6. CDR3 nucleotides: TGTGCCAGCAGTGGACTAGCGGGAAGTAGCTCCTACAATGAGCAGTTCTTC. The encoded protein is CASSGLAGSSSYNEQFF.

The chain combines TRBV4-2 with TRBJ2-3; 7 positions agree with TRBD1. V was clipped by 1 base and J by 3 bases; unmatched bases: 4. Per the germline V gene, CDR1 is LGHNA and CDR2 is YNFKEQ. The CDR3 sequence is 15 residues long. CDR3 residues: CASSQGTGLTDTQYF. The CDR3 nucleotides read TGTGCCAGCAGCCAAGGGACAGGTTTGACAGATACGCAGTATTTT.